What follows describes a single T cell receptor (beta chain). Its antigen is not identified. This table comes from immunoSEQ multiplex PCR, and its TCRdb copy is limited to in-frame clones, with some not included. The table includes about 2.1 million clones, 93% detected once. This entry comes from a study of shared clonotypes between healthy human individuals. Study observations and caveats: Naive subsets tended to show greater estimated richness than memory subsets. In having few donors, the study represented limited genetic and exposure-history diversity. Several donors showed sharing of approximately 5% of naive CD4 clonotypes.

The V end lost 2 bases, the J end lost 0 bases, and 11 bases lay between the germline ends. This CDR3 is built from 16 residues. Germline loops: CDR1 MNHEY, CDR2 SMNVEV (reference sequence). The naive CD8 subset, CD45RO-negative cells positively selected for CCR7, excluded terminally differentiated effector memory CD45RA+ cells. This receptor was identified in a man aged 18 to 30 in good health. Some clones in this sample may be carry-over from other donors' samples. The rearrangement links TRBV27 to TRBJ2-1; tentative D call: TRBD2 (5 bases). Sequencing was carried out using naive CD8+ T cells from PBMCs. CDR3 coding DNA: TGTGCCAGCAGTTTAGTACTAGTGGACTCCTACAATGAGCAGTTCTTC. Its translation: CASSLVLVDSYNEQFF.